What follows describes a single TCR beta chain. The specificity of this receptor is unknown. Base-call qualities are not available, and no considerably larger clone is one nucleotide away. TCRbeta CDR3 regions were amplified from genomic DNA by means of the immunoSEQ Assay, a bias-controlled multiplex PCR. In the original analysis: The number of nucleated cells in each sample was estimated by amplification of reference gene primers within the assay. Sequence reads were collapsed and filtered to measure the absolute abundance of every unique TCRbeta CDR3 rearrangement. Productive Simpson clonality was computed per sample as the square root of Simpson's diversity index over productive rearrangements. Imported from immuneACCESS, the table was reduced by TCRdb to in-frame sequences with V and J called. These copies leave out some clones; in studies compared against another copy, an unresolved V gene accounts for under half, and the cause of the remainder is not known. The DNA was the basis for D and trimming; V, J and clone size are from that table. The sample table records under 150,000 clones; 81% of these occur just once. The biggest ten clones account for about 8% of the sample.

This sample stems from a study of blood T cell repertoires in COVID-19 (TCRdb year 2020). Concerning the study at large: Samples covering the acute and convalescent phases of COVID-19 were provided by collaborators in the United States, Italy and Spain. The repertoires were released in a freely available public database meant as a resource for research on the immune response to SARS-CoV-2. The samples were drawn from the first 160 participants of the ongoing ImmuneRACE study and from 950 to 1,500 subjects provided by 6 global collaborators. The dataset comprised deeply sampled blood TCRbeta repertoires from subjects exposed to, actively infected with, or recovered from COVID-19. A de-identified subject ID, COVID-19 status, age in years and sex were almost always included in the sample metadata. The material from the prospective study consisted of cDNA or gDNA derived from T cells, B-cell-depleted T cells, or PBMCs. Where available, HLA class I and class II types were taken from metadata supplied by the sample provider and were not determined by assay-based typing. The full study reports these points: Clinical and demographic metadata were provided uncurated, with the amount varying by source and participant.

Collaborating institutions collected whole blood in K2EDTA tubes following their own protocols. For TCRbeta analysis, collaborators shipped samples in one of three forms: frozen whole blood, isolated PBMCs, or DNA extracted from either of those sample types. The CDR3, from cysteine to phenylalanine, totals 14 residues. The kept DNA is CDR3 alone, 42 bases in frame from the first base. From the germline V gene, CDR1 is SGDLS and CDR2 is YYNGEE. The V end loses 4 bases and the J end loses 4 bases, and a stretch of 14 bases separates them. This sequence originates from a woman in her sixties with active or convalescent COVID-19. The sample taken for sequencing was peripheral blood. Recombination joined TRBV9 with TRBJ1-1; the best D guess is TRBD1, with 5 bases matching. The encoded CDR3 is CASSLDTLGTEAFF. The sequence in DNA is TGTGCCAGCAGCTTGGACACCTTAGGCACTGAAGCTTTCTTT. Here the CDR3 is joined to the reference TRBV9 and TRBJ1-1 genes, and the full variable domain is: DSGVTQTPKHLITATGQRVTLRCSPRSGDLSVYWYQQSLDQGLQFLIQYYNGEERAKGNILERFSAQQFPDLHSELNLSSLELGDSALYFCASSLDTLGTEAFFGQGTRLTVV.